The rows below give T cell receptor beta chains drawn from one sample of a study of T cell repertoires in ileal Crohn's disease. Method: immunoSEQ multiplex PCR; TCRdb's copy keeps in-frame clones and lacks some. This table has 3,000 to 5,000 clones, around 85% appearing once. The sequenced sample was ileal tissue. The receptors here all came from an adult with Crohn's disease. The CDR3 runs from the conserved cysteine through the conserved F or W. A D gene is named only where the DNA matches it firmly. Some rows have no size entry. The others give once, few or many, or a class for an expanded clone.

J gene,D gene,clone size,V gene,CDR3 DNA,CDR3 protein
TRBJ1-3,NA,NA,TRBV28,TGTGCCAGCAGTTTCCATAGCAGGGGCCCTTCTGGAAACACCATATATTTT,CASSFHSRGPSGNTIYF
TRBJ2-7,NA,NA,TRBV10-1,TGCGCCAGCAGTGAGTCTTCCAGGGGCAAGCAGTACTTC,CASSESSRGKQYF
TRBJ1-1,NA,NA,TRBV5-4,TGTGCCAGCAACCGACCGGACAGTGTCACTGAAGCTTTCTTT,CASNRPDSVTEAFF
TRBJ2-7,TRBD1,NA,TRBV28,TGTGCCAGCAGGTTAGACAGGGCTAGCTCCTACGAGCAGTACTTC,CASRLDRASSYEQYF
TRBJ2-1,TRBD1,NA,TRBV18,TGTGCCAGCTCACCCTCAGGACAGGGGGCCTACAATGAGCAGTTCTTC,CASSPSGQGAYNEQFF
TRBJ2-3,TRBD2,NA,TRBV25-1,TGTGCCAGCAGTGACAGTGGGACTAGCGGGGTCACAGATACGCAGTATTTT,CASSDSGTSGVTDTQYF
TRBJ2-3,NA,NA,TRBV27,TGTGCCAGCAGCTCCCCAGGGTTAGGAGATACGCAGTATTTT,CASSSPGLGDTQYF
TRBJ2-5,TRBD2,NA,TRBV5-1,TGCGCCAGCAGCTCGGGTGGCGGGGGGGCTCTGGAGACCCAGTACTTC,CASSSGGGGALETQYF
TRBJ1-1,NA,NA,TRBV10-3,TGTGCCATCAGTCGGGGAGTAGACACTGAAGCTTTCTTT,CAISRGVDTEAFF
TRBJ1-5,NA,NA,TRBV6-5,TGTGCCAGCAGTTACAGCGGCCCCAGTCAGCCCCAGCATTTT,CASSYSGPSQPQHF
TRBJ1-4,NA,NA,TRBV5-1,TGCGCCAGCAGCTCGGAGGGAACGGGCGAAGAAAAACTGTTTTTT,CASSSEGTGEEKLFF
TRBJ2-3,NA,NA,TRBV9,TGTGCCAGCAGCGTAATGACTGCTGATACGCAGTATTTT,CASSVMTADTQYF
TRBJ2-7,TRBD2,few,TRBV19,TGTGCCACCCACCCAAGCGGGGGTTCCTACGAGCAGTACTTC,CATHPSGGSYEQYF
TRBJ2-5,TRBD2,once,TRBV14,TGTGCCAGCAGCCGGACTAGCGGGGAAGAGACCCAGTACTTC,CASSRTSGEETQYF
TRBJ1-2,NA,NA,TRBV28,TGTGCCAGCAGTTATTTGGGGGCAAGTGGCTACACCTTC,CASSYLGASGYTF
TRBJ1-2,NA,once,TRBV13,TGTGCCAGCAGCGAAAACAGGGAATGGTATGGCTACACCTTC,CASSENREWYGYTF
TRBJ1-6,TRBD1,NA,TRBV19,TGTGCCAGTAGTATAGCTACCGGGACAGGGGATCTCCCCCTCCACTTT,CASSIATGTGDLPLHF
TRBJ2-2,NA,once,TRBV5-1,TGCGCCAGCAGCCATACCACGACGCGGGGCTCCGGGGAGCTGTTTTTT,CASSHTTTRGSGELFF
TRBJ1-6,TRBD1,NA,TRBV2,TGTGCCAGCAGTGAAGGGGGACAGGGAGGTTCACCCCTCCACTTT,CASSEGGQGGSPLHF
TRBJ2-6,TRBD1,NA,TRBV29-1,TGCAGCGTTGCCGGGACAGGGACGTCTGGGGCCAACGTCCTGACTTTC,CSVAGTGTSGANVLTF
TRBJ1-5,NA,once,TRBV30,TGTGCCTGGAGTGTAGGGGGAAATAGCAATCAGCCCCAGCATTTT,CAWSVGGNSNQPQHF
TRBJ2-3,NA,NA,TRBV10-2,TGCGCCAGCAGTTTGCTTCAGGGGGGTAGCACAGATACGCAGTATTTT,CASSLLQGGSTDTQYF
TRBJ1-2,NA,NA,TRBV4-3,TGCGCCAGCAGCCAGGCTGACGGGAACTATGGCTACACCTTC,CASSQADGNYGYTF
TRBJ2-2,NA,NA,TRBV5-1,TGCGCCAGCAGCTTGGGACGTAGCATTTCGACCGGGGAGCTGTTTTTT,CASSLGRSISTGELFF
TRBJ2-3,TRBD2,NA,TRBV11-2,TGTGCCAGCAGTCCGACTAGCGGGATCACAGATACGCAGTATTTT,CASSPTSGITDTQYF
TRBJ2-3,NA,NA,TRBV6-6,TGTGCCAGCAGTTACTCGCCGACGGAGCCAGTGAATTTT,CASSYSPTEPVNF
TRBJ1-1,NA,few,TRBV11-3,TGTGCCAGCAGCTTAGTAGCGGGGTCAACTCTCAACACTGAAGCTTTCTTT,CASSLVAGSTLNTEAFF
TRBJ1-2,NA,NA,TRBV2,TGTGCCAGCAGAGGGGACTCCAACTATGGCTACACCTTC,CASRGDSNYGYTF
TRBJ1-2,TRBD1,NA,TRBV10-3,TGTGCCATCAGTGGCCCTGGACAGGGAGACGGCTACACCTTC,CAISGPGQGDGYTF
TRBJ2-7,NA,NA,TRBV27,TGTGCCAGCAGTTTAGACAAGGACTCAATCGTCTACGAGCAGTACTTC,CASSLDKDSIVYEQYF
TRBJ1-6,NA,NA,TRBV27,TGTGCCAGCAGTTTAGGGACTACCTATAATTCACCCCTCCACTTT,CASSLGTTYNSPLHF
TRBJ1-1,NA,NA,TRBV7-3,TGTGCCAGCAGCCTCACAGGCAGGGGGAACACTGAAGCTTTCTTT,CASSLTGRGNTEAFF
TRBJ2-6,TRBD2,few,TRBV7-9,TGTGCCAGCAGCCTGACTAGCGGGGGACCCGGGGCCAACGTCCTGACTTTC,CASSLTSGGPGANVLTF
TRBJ2-2,NA,once,TRBV19,TGTGCCAGTAGTCCGCCGGTAAGAGATGCCGGGGAGCTGTTTTTT,CASSPPVRDAGELFF
TRBJ1-2,NA,NA,TRBV12-5,TGTGCTAGTGGGAAATATGCCGAAAGGGGACTTGGGGGCTACACCTTC,CASGKYAERGLGGYTF
TRBJ2-7,NA,NA,TRBV10-3,TGTGCCATCAGTGAGCCGGGGGTGGCTTCCTACGAGCAGTACTTC,CAISEPGVASYEQYF
TRBJ1-1,NA,NA,TRBV19,TGTGCCAGTAGTATTCTGGAGAACAGGGCCATGAACACTGAAGCTTTCTTT,CASSILENRAMNTEAFF
TRBJ1-5,NA,few,TRBV4-1,TGCGCCAGCAGCCAAACTCACCAGGGTACCAATCAGCCCCAGCATTTT,CASSQTHQGTNQPQHF
TRBJ2-2,TRBD2,NA,TRBV7-6,TGTGCCAGCAGGGGCCGGGGGGTTACCGGGGAGCTGTTTTTT,CASRGRGVTGELFF
TRBJ2-7,TRBD1,NA,TRBV5-6,TGTGCCAGCACCCCGGGACAGGTTTACTCCTACGAGCAGTACTTC,CASTPGQVYSYEQYF
TRBJ1-3,NA,NA,TRBV5-1,TGCGCCAGCAGCTTGGGAGCGGGAGGCAACTCTGGAAACACCATATATTTT,CASSLGAGGNSGNTIYF
TRBJ1-1,NA,NA,TRBV6-1,TGTGCCAGCAGTGAAGTGCCCGTGAGCACTGAAGCTTTCTTT,CASSEVPVSTEAFF
TRBJ2-3,NA,NA,TRBV19,TGTGCCAGTAGTTCCGGGACAGATACGCAGTATTTT,CASSSGTDTQYF
TRBJ1-2,NA,NA,TRBV6-5,TGTGCCAGCAGTTACTCGAGAGGGAACTATGGCTACACCTTC,CASSYSRGNYGYTF
TRBJ2-1,TRBD2,NA,TRBV6-4,TGTGCCAGCAGTACACTAGCGGGGGATCTGAATGAGCAGTTCTTC,CASSTLAGDLNEQFF
TRBJ2-7,TRBD2,NA,TRBV19,TGTGCCAGTAGTGGACTAGCGGGGTACGAGCAGTACTTC,CASSGLAGYEQYF
TRBJ1-4,NA,large,TRBV7-9,TGTGCCAGCAGTCCCTCTATGCAATTAGATGAAAAACTGTTTTTT,CASSPSMQLDEKLFF
TRBJ2-2,NA,NA,TRBV6-5,TGTGCCAGCAGCCGTCAGGGGTCCGGGCCCGGGGAGCTGTTTTTT,CASSRQGSGPGELFF
TRBJ2-4,NA,once,TRBV27,TGTGCCAGCAGTTTATCCCGGGGGGCGGACATTCAGTACTTC,CASSLSRGADIQYF
TRBJ2-7,NA,few,TRBV4-1,TGCGCCAGCAGCCTCCGGACACCAGGCTACGAGCAGTACTTC,CASSLRTPGYEQYF
TRBJ2-3,NA,NA,TRBV5-4,TGTGCCAGCAGCTCCCAGGGGCAGGGGACAGATACGCAGTATTTT,CASSSQGQGTDTQYF
TRBJ2-3,NA,NA,TRBV5-1,TGCGCCAGCACAGTTGGGGGGAACTGGGATGGTACAGATACGCAGTATTTT,CASTVGGNWDGTDTQYF
TRBJ2-7,NA,NA,TRBV27,TGTGCCAGCACCCTTAGGCGGGCAGGGGCCCCCTACGAGCAGTACTTC,CASTLRRAGAPYEQYF
TRBJ2-7,NA,NA,TRBV6-1,TGTGCCAGCAGTGAATTTAACGAGCAGTACTTC,CASSEFNEQYF
TRBJ1-6,NA,NA,TRBV5-1,TGCGCCAGCAGCTTGTCCGCCAGGGAGGGTTCACCCCTCCACTTT,CASSLSAREGSPLHF